Listed below are T cell receptor beta chains from one sample, sequenced in a study of vaccination effects on CD4 cells after COVID-19. For these receptors, no antigen is known. The data were produced by immunoSEQ multiplex PCR, yet TCRdb's version contains in-frame clones alone and is incomplete. The sample contains 55,000 to 80,000 clones, around 76% of which appear only once. The sequencing here drew on CD4+ T cells from PBMCs cultured with HCoV-OC43 spike peptides, taken before COVID-19 vaccination. The source of these receptors is a human donor who received a COVID-19 vaccine. Each CDR3 is given with its conserved first and last residue. D genes are given only for firm matches. Where a row states a size, it is once, few, many or the class of an expanded clone; other rows omit it.

>-|TRBV6-5|TRBJ1-2|-
CASSYSVAELLYGYTF
TGTGCCAGCAGTTACTCCGTGGCCGAGTTACTTTATGGCTACACCTTC
>few|TRBV12-3/TRBV12-4|TRBJ1-3|-
CASSWTDGNTIYF
TGTGCCAGCAGTTGGACAGACGGAAACACCATATATTTT
>-|TRBV20-1|TRBJ2-1|-
CSAYRYNEQFF
TGCAGTGCTTACAGGTACAATGAGCAGTTCTTC
>few|TRBV28|TRBJ2-1|-
CASSSRINEQFF
TGTGCCAGCAGTTCCCGGATCAATGAGCAGTTCTTC
>-|TRBV7-2|TRBJ2-3|-
CASSPTSSTDTQYF
TGTGCCAGCAGCCCCACAAGTAGCACAGATACGCAGTATTTT
>-|TRBV2|TRBJ2-2|-
CASSKEDTGELFF
TGTGCCAGCAGCAAGGAAGACACCGGGGAGCTGTTTTTT
>-|TRBV6-6|TRBJ2-5|TRBD1
CASSLTGTGIFQETQYF
TGTGCCAGCAGTCTAACAGGGACAGGTATATTTCAAGAGACCCAGTACTTC
>few|TRBV19|TRBJ1-2|-
CASSLDYRRGYTF
TGTGCCAGTAGTTTGGATTACCGAAGAGGCTACACCTTC
>-|TRBV7-3|TRBJ2-1|TRBD1
CASRNQGDNEQFF
TGTGCCAGCAGGAACCAGGGGGACAATGAGCAGTTCTTC
>-|TRBV4-1|TRBJ2-3|-
CASSQGPAGDTQYF
TGCGCCAGCAGCCAAGGGCCAGCTGGAGATACGCAGTATTTT
>-|TRBV7-2|TRBJ2-4|TRBD2
CASSLAGKNIQYF
TGTGCCAGCTCACTAGCGGGAAAAAACATTCAGTACTTC
>-|TRBV7-9|TRBJ2-2|-
CASSFLGNTGELFF
TGTGCCAGCAGCTTTTTAGGGAACACCGGGGAGCTGTTTTTT
>-|TRBV14|TRBJ2-3|-
CASSQVDFLSQNKDTQYF
TGTGCCAGCAGCCAAGTCGATTTCTTGAGCCAGAATAAAGATACGCAGTATTTT
>-|TRBV7-2|TRBJ1-5|-
CASSPSRAGNQPQHF
TGTGCCAGCAGCCCCTCTAGGGCCGGCAATCAGCCCCAGCATTTT
>-|TRBV6-4|TRBJ2-1|TRBD2
CASSAGGAYNEQFF
TGTGCCAGCAGTGCGGGGGGGGCGTACAATGAGCAGTTCTTC
>-|TRBV5-1|TRBJ2-5|TRBD2
CASSLPSGAGETQYF
TGCGCCAGCAGCTTGCCTAGCGGGGCGGGAGAGACCCAGTACTTC
>-|TRBV5-6|TRBJ2-5|TRBD1
CASSLMGQGGTQYF
TGTGCCAGCAGCTTGATGGGACAGGGGGGGACCCAGTACTTC
>-|TRBV30|TRBJ1-2|-
CAWSVTGGPYGYTF
TGTGCCTGGAGTGTAACCGGGGGCCCCTATGGCTACACCTTC
>few|TRBV7-3|TRBJ2-2|TRBD2
CASSRTSGGAGELFF
TGTGCCAGCAGCCGTACTAGCGGGGGGGCCGGGGAGCTGTTTTTT
>few|TRBV4-1|TRBJ1-5|-
CASSQEGSGRQPQHF
TGCGCCAGCAGCCAAGAGGGGTCTGGACGTCAGCCCCAGCATTTT
>-|TRBV18|TRBJ2-3|TRBD2
CASSPGTSGYTDTQYF
TGTGCCAGCTCACCGGGGACTAGCGGGTACACAGATACGCAGTATTTT
>-|TRBV6-4|TRBJ1-2|-
CASPRNLQKLYGYTF
TGTGCCAGCCCGAGAAATTTACAGAAACTCTATGGCTACACCTTC
>-|TRBV28|TRBJ1-1|-
CASSSSRGIAEAFF
TGTGCCAGCAGTTCCTCCAGGGGTATCGCTGAAGCTTTCTTT
>-|TRBV29-1|TRBJ1-3|-
CSVGSFGNTIYF
TGCAGCGTTGGGTCTTTCGGAAACACCATATATTTT
>-|TRBV5-1|TRBJ1-3|-
CASSSGDSGNTIYF
TGCGCCAGCAGCTCGGGGGACTCTGGAAACACCATATATTTT
>-|TRBV5-1|TRBJ2-3|TRBD2
CASSLEAGGADTQYF
TGCGCCAGCAGCTTGGAAGCGGGGGGAGCAGATACGCAGTATTTT
>-|TRBV29-1|TRBJ2-6|-
CSVGGTGANVLTF
TGCAGCGTTGGAGGAACTGGGGCCAACGTCCTGACTTTC
>-|TRBV19|TRBJ2-3|-
CASTARDSSGDTQYF
TGTGCCAGTACAGCTAGGGACTCCTCGGGGGATACGCAGTATTTT
>-|TRBV5-5|TRBJ1-1|-
CASSLVGGSMNTEAFF
TGTGCCAGCAGCTTGGTGGGTGGGAGCATGAACACTGAAGCTTTCTTT
>few|TRBV2|TRBJ2-3|-
CASSVQGDTQYF
TGTGCCAGCAGTGTTCAGGGTGATACGCAGTATTTT
>once|TRBV9|TRBJ1-5|-
CASSAGPLQPQHF
TGTGCCAGCAGCGCAGGACCTCTCCAGCCCCAGCATTTT
>-|TRBV18|TRBJ1-5|TRBD1
CASSLGTGGNQPQHF
TGTGCCAGCTCACTTGGGACAGGGGGAAATCAGCCCCAGCATTTT
>-|TRBV2|TRBJ1-5|-
CASLDQGGNQPQHF
TGTGCCAGCCTCGACCAAGGGGGCAATCAGCCCCAGCATTTT
>-|TRBV6-4|TRBJ2-3|TRBD2
CASRPTSGGPTDTQYF
TGTGCCAGCAGACCCACTAGCGGGGGGCCTACAGATACGCAGTATTTT
>-|TRBV7-8|TRBJ2-3|TRBD1
CASSLYRGNTDTQYF
TGTGCCAGCAGCTTATACAGGGGGAACACAGATACGCAGTATTTT
>-|TRBV6-5|TRBJ1-4|TRBD1
CASSYGGGRYEKLFF
TGTGCCAGCAGTTACGGAGGGGGCCGATATGAAAAACTGTTTTTT
>-|TRBV6-1|TRBJ1-5|-
CASSESRPYNQPQHF
TGTGCCAGCAGTGAAAGCAGGCCATACAATCAGCCCCAGCATTTT
>few|TRBV3-1/TRBV3-2|TRBJ1-2|-
CASSPQGRGYGYTF
TGTGCCAGCAGCCCTCAGGGACGGGGCTATGGCTACACCTTC
>-|TRBV7-2|TRBJ2-1|-
CASSLGVWQGSNEQFF
TGTGCCAGCAGCTTAGGGGTTTGGCAGGGTAGCAATGAGCAGTTCTTC
>few|TRBV10-1|TRBJ1-3|TRBD1
CASSESWTGLGNTIYF
TGCGCCAGCAGTGAGTCGTGGACAGGGCTCGGAAACACCATATATTTT
>-|TRBV6-5|TRBJ1-1|-
CASSYSVGVGNTEAFF
TGTGCCAGCAGTTACTCGGTGGGGGTAGGGAACACTGAAGCTTTCTTT
>once|TRBV4-3|TRBJ1-4|-
CASSEVGRGAVNEKLFF
TGCGCCAGCAGCGAAGTCGGCCGGGGGGCGGTTAATGAAAAACTGTTTTTT
>few|TRBV6-6|TRBJ1-1|TRBD1
CASSRDRGSEAFF
TGTGCCAGCAGTAGGGACAGGGGCTCTGAAGCTTTCTTT
>-|TRBV4-1|TRBJ2-5|TRBD2
CASSQRSGTTQETQYF
TGCGCCAGCAGCCAACGCTCTGGGACTACTCAAGAGACCCAGTACTTC
>-|TRBV4-1|TRBJ2-5|-
CASSQDPSPSYQETQYF
TGCGCCAGCAGCCAAGATCCCTCGCCATCGTACCAAGAGACCCAGTACTTC
>-|TRBV14|TRBJ2-5|-
CASSQVGRETQYF
TGTGCCAGCAGCCAAGTCGGCCGGGAGACCCAGTACTTC
>-|TRBV5-1|TRBJ2-1|-
CASRRSSYNEQFF
TGCGCCAGCAGACGCAGCTCCTACAATGAGCAGTTCTTC
>-|TRBV21-1|TRBJ1-1|-
CASSKAIFRTGEINTEAFF
TGTGCCAGCAGCAAAGCGATTTTCAGGACAGGGGAGATCAACACTGAAGCTTTCTTT
>-|TRBV11-3|TRBJ2-3|-
CASSLRGSDTQYF
TGTGCCAGCAGCCTCAGGGGTTCAGATACGCAGTATTTT
>once|TRBV6-5|TRBJ1-4|-
CASSHRWTNEKLFF
TGTGCCAGCAGTCACAGGTGGACTAATGAAAAACTGTTTTTT
>-|TRBV27|TRBJ1-5|TRBD1
CASRPGTGVIISNQPQHF
TGTGCCAGCAGACCCGGGACAGGAGTTATAATTAGCAATCAGCCCCAGCATTTT